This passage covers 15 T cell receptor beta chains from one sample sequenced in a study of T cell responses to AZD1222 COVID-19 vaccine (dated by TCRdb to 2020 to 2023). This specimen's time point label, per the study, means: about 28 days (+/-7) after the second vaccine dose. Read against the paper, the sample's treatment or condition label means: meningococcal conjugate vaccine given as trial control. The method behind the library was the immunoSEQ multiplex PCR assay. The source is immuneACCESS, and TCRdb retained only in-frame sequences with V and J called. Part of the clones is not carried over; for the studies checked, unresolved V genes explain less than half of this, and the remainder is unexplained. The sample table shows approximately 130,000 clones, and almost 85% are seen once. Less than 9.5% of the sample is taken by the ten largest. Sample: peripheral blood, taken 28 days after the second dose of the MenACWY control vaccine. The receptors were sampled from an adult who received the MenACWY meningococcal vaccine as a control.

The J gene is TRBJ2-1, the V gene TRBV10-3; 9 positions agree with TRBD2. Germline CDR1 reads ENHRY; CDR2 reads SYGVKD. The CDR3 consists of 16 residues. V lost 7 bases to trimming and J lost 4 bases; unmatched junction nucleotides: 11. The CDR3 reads CAITQNSGGRYNEQFF. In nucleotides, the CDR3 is TGTGCCATCACTCAAAATAGCGGGGGAAGATACAATGAGCAGTTCTTC.

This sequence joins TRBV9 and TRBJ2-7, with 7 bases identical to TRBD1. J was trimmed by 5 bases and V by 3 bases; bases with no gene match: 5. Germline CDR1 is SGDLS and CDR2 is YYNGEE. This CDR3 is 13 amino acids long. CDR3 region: CASSDYRGNEQYF. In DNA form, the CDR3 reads TGTGCCAGCAGCGACTACAGGGGTAACGAGCAGTACTTC.

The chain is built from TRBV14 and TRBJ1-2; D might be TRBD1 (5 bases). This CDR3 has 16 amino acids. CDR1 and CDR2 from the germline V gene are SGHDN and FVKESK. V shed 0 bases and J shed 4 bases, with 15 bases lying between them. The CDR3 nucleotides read TGTGCCAGCAGCCAAGATACAGGATCTACGAGCTATGGCTACACCTTC. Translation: CASSQDTGSTSYGYTF. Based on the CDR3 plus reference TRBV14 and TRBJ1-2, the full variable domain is EAGVTQFPSHSVIEKGQTVTLRCDPISGHDNLYWYRRVMGKEIKFLLHFVKESKQDESGMPNNRFLAERTGGTYSTLKVQPAELEDSGVYFCASSQDTGSTSYGYTFGSGTRLTVV.

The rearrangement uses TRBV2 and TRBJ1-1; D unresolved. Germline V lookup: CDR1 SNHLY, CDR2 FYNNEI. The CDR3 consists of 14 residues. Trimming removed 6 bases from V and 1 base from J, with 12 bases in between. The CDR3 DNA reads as TGTGCCAGCAGGGCCACCCTGGGGAACACTGAAGCTTTCTTT. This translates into CASRATLGNTEAFF.

The CDR3 reads CASSLFASGYQETQYF. The CDR3 nucleotides read TGTGCCAGCAGTTTATTTGCTAGCGGATACCAAGAGACCCAGTACTTC. The rearrangement joins TRBV27 to TRBJ2-5, with 7 bases fitting TRBD2. This CDR3 spans 16 amino acids. Germline CDR1 reads MNHEY; CDR2 reads SMNVEV (reference sequence). Trimming cost V 1 base and J 0 bases; bases outside gene matches: 5.

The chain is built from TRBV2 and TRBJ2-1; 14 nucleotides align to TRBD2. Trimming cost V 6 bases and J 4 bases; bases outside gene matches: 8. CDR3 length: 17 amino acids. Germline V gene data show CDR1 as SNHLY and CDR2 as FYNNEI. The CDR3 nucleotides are TGTGCCAGCAGCGCTCGACTAGCGGGGGGGGTTTACAATGAGCAGTTCTTC. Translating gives CASSARLAGGVYNEQFF.

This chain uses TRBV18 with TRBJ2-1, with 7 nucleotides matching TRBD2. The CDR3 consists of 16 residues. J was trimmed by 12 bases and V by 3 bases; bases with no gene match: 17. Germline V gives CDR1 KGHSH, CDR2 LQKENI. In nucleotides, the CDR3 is TGTGCCAGCTCACCCCCTTCCCCGCGGGAGAATCCTCGGCAGTTCTTC. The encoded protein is CASSPPSPRENPRQFF. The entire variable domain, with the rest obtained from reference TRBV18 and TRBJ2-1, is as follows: NAGVMQNPRHLVRRRGQEARLRCSPMKGHSHVYWYRQLPEEGLKFMVYLQKENIIDESGMPKERFSAEFPKEGPSILRIQQVVRGDSAAYFCASSPPSPRENPRQFFGPGTRLTVL.

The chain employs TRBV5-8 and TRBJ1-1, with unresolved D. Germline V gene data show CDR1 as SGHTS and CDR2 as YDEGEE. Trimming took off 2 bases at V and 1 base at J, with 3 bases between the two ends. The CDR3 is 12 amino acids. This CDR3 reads CASSLSNTEAFF. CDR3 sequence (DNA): TGTGCCAGCAGCTTATCGAACACTGAAGCTTTCTTT.

The CDR3 reads CASSQKTSAAGELFF. Written as DNA, the CDR3 is TGCGCCAGCAGCCAAAAGACTAGCGCGGCCGGGGAGCTGTTTTTT. The chain links TRBV4-1 to TRBJ2-2, with 8 nucleotides matching TRBD2. The germline V gene has CDR1 MGHRA and CDR2 YSYEKL. The CDR3 extends over 15 amino acids. J gave up 6 bases and V 2 bases, and 5 bases lay outside the gene matches.

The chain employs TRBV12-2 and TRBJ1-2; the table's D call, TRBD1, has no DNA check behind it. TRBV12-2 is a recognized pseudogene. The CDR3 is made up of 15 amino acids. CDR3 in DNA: TGTGCAAGTCGCTTGCGGACAGGGTTGGCCTATGGCTACACCTTC. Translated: CASRLRTGLAYGYTF.

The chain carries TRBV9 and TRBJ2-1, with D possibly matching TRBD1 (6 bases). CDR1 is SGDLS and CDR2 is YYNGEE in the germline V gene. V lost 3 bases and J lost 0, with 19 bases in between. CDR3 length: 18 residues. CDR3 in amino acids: CASSEGGNPWGSYNEQFF. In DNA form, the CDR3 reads TGTGCCAGCAGCGAAGGGGGTAATCCATGGGGCTCCTACAATGAGCAGTTCTTC.

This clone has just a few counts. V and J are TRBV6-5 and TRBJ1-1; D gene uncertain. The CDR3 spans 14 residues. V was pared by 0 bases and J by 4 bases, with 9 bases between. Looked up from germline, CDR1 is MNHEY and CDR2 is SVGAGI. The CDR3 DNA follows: TGTGCCAGCAGTTACTCGCGGGGTAGCACTGAAGCTTTCTTT. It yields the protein CASSYSRGSTEAFF.

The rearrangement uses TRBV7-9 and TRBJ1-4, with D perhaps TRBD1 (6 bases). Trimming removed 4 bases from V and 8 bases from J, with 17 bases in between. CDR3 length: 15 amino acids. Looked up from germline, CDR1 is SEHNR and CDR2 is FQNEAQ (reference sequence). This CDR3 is CASSWGQSRDEKLFF. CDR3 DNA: TGTGCCAGCAGCTGGGGACAATCCAGGGACGAAAAACTGTTTTTT.

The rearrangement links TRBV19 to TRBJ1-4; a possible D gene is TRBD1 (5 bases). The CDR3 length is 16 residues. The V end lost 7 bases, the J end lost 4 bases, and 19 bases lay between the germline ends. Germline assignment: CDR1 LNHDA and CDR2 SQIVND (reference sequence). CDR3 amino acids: CASIPRAPRGNEKLFF. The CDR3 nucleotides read TGTGCCAGTATTCCCCGGGCTCCAAGGGGTAATGAAAAACTGTTTTTT.

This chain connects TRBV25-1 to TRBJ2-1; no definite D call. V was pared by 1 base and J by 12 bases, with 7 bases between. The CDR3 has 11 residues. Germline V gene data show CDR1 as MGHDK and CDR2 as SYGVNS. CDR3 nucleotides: TGTGCCAGCAGTGAATTTGAATGGCAGTTCTTC. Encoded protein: CASSEFEWQFF.